This TCR beta chain was identified during a study of T cells in Graves' hyperthyroidism and ophthalmopathy. Study conclusions and caveats: Among clonotypes expanded in thyroid above 0.001, most were also found in blood.

Each diagnosis drew on symptoms, thyroxine, TRAb, thyroid ultrasound and orbital computed tomography findings. Researchers took RNA transcripts and amplified the TCR beta CDR3 regions from them. In the first-round RT-PCR of the TCR CDR3, the HTBI primer set was used. TCRdb re-derived calls from the multiplex PCR reads in MiXCR, one entry per CDR3 protein. This sample carries 660,000 or so distinct CDR3 sequences, about 45% of them seen once, and the ten largest clones take roughly 7.2%. To note about this clonotype: Its antigen is still unknown.

Sequences were obtained from peripheral blood or thyroid tissue (not recorded which). This clonotype was obtained from an adult man with Graves' disease, either hyperthyroidism or ophthalmopathy (not recorded which).

The CDR3 nucleotides read TGTGCCAGCAGGCGCGTTTTGAACACTGAAGCTTTCTTT. Amino acid sequence: CASRRVLNTEAFF. The genes are TRBV2 and TRBJ1-1, with D unclear. This CDR3 has 13 amino acids. The germline CDR1 and CDR2 sequences are SNHLY and FYNNEI. V was clipped by 6 bases and J by 0 bases, with 8 bases between them. The full variable domain, with the rest looked up from reference TRBV2 and TRBJ1-1, is EPEVTQTPSHQVTQMGQEVILRCVPISNHLYFYWYRQILGQKVEFLVSFYNNEISEKSEIFDDQFSVERPDGSNFTLKIRSTKLEDSAMYFCASRRVLNTEAFFGQGTRLTVV.